Below, 31 T cell receptor beta chains from the same sample are listed, as sequenced in a study of CD8+CD57+ T cells in acquired aplastic anemia. According to the study, genomic DNA was the template for TCR beta VDJ and CDR3 profiling. TCRdb ran MiXCR on the reads and lists one entry per CDR3 protein. The repertoire consists of some 180,000 distinct CDR3 sequences, with around 45% occurring once and the leading ten covering approximately 2.9%. The sequenced sample consisted of sorted CD4+, CD8+, or CD8+CD57+ T cells (not recorded which) from PBMCs. The receptors were gathered from a human donor in good health.

The V gene is TRBV10-3, the J gene TRBJ2-2; D unclear. CDR3 length: 10 amino acids. V dropped 8 bases and J dropped 6 bases, with 4 bases sitting between them. The germline gives CDR1 ENHRY, CDR2 SYGVKD. The CDR3 DNA reads TGTGCCATCTCCTCCGGGGAGCTGTTTTTT. It encodes CAISSGELFF.

In its sample, this clonotype was seen many times. The genes are TRBV7-2 and TRBJ2-7, with unresolved D. Germline CDR1 and CDR2: SGHTA and FQGNSA. This CDR3 is 13 amino acids long. Trimming removed 1 base at V and 4 bases at J, with 8 bases between. The CDR3 nucleotides read TGTGCCAGCAGCTTAGAGTTTTGGTACGAGCAGTACTTC. Protein product: CASSLEFWYEQYF.

Concerning this clonotype itself: Being one base from a much bigger clone, this may be a read error. The chain links TRBV20-1 to TRBJ2-5; perhaps TRBD2 as D (6 bases). Germline CDR1 is DFQATT and CDR2 is SNEGSKA (reference sequence). This CDR3 has 12 residues. V was cut by 2 bases and J by 4 bases, with 8 bases left in between. This chain's CDR3 is CSARRAGETQYF. Written as DNA, the CDR3 is TGCAGTGCTAGAAGAGCGGGAGAGACCCAGTACTTC.

The chain joins TRBV2 to TRBJ2-6, with 8 positions matching TRBD2. The CDR3 loop spans 15 amino acids. Germline loops: CDR1 SNHLY, CDR2 FYNNEI. V was pared by 7 bases and J by 2 bases, with 4 bases of the junction left unmatched. The CDR3 is CASTMRGAGANVLTF. CDR3 nucleotides: TGTGCCAGCACTATGCGGGGGGCTGGGGCCAACGTCCTGACTTTC.

V gene TRBV15 combines with J gene TRBJ2-1; possible D gene TRBD2, 6 bases. CDR3 size: 14 residues. In germline, CDR1 is LNHNV, CDR2 YYDKDF (reference sequence). Trimming stripped 9 bases from V and 9 bases from J, with 21 bases between. CDR3 nucleotides: TGTGCCACAGCACGGAGGGAAAACGGGGGTGAGCAGTTCTTC. Translated, it gives CATARRENGGEQFF.

CDR3: CASSPFRGQYNEQFF. In nucleotides, the CDR3 is TGTGCCAGCTCACCATTTAGGGGACAGTACAATGAGCAGTTCTTC. The chain joins TRBV18 to TRBJ2-1, with 7 bases matching TRBD1. V trimming: 2 bases; J trimming: 4 bases; junction bases outside the gene matches: 5. This CDR3 is built from 15 residues. Germline assignment: CDR1 KGHSH and CDR2 LQKENI.

The genes are TRBV7-2 and TRBJ2-5; tentative D call: TRBD1 (5 bases). The germline V gene has CDR1 SGHTA and CDR2 FQGNSA. The V and J ends lost 5 bases and 1 base respectively, with 14 bases between them. CDR3 length equals 15 residues. The CDR3 is CASSPSRASQETQYF. Written as DNA, the CDR3 is TGTGCCAGCAGCCCCAGCAGGGCTTCCCAAGAGACCCAGTACTTC.

This clonotype was seen ten or more times. The rearrangement links TRBV12-3 or TRBV12-4 to TRBJ1-4; TRBD1 aligns across 8 bases. J gave up 8 bases and V 5 bases, and 10 bases lay outside the gene matches. This CDR3 is built from 15 residues. CDR3 bases: TGTGCCAGCAGTGCGCAGGGGGCTGGTGGGGAAAAACTGTTTTTT. This codes for CASSAQGAGGEKLFF.

There are many counts of this clonotype. This chain uses TRBV6-5 with TRBJ2-5, with 13 nucleotides matching TRBD2. Germline assignment: CDR1 MNHEY and CDR2 SVGAGI. V gave up 6 bases and J gave up 4 bases; unmatched junction bases: 8. The CDR3 runs 16 residues. CDR3 sequence reads: CASRPTSGRMAETQYF. The CDR3 DNA reads as TGTGCCAGCAGGCCGACTAGCGGGAGGATGGCAGAGACCCAGTACTTC.

As regards this clonotype: One end of the junction is discordant with germline, which a read error may explain. The genes are TRBV19 and TRBJ2-7, with D unclear. The CDR3 is 14 residues long. Germline V lookup: CDR1 LNHDA, CDR2 SQIVND (reference sequence). CDR3 protein: CASSISGESYGQYF. The DNA for the CDR3 is TGCGCCAGTAGTATCTCAGGCGAGAGCTACGGGCAGTACTTC.

On this clonotype: The CDR3 end shows no conserved phenylalanine or tryptophan, and so a read error is likely. V is TRBV15 and J is TRBJ2-1; D possibly corresponds to TRBD2 (5 bases). V was pared by 6 bases and J by 2 bases, with 11 bases between. The CDR3 spans 14 residues. From germline, CDR1 is LNHNV and CDR2 YYDKDF (reference sequence). The CDR3 loop is CATSMRAAYNEQFS. CDR3 nucleotide sequence: TGTGCCACCAGTATGCGGGCGGCCTACAATGAGCAGTTCTCC.

Concerning this clonotype itself: It may be a read error: a sequence one base away is much more abundant. The rearrangement links TRBV19 to TRBJ1-3; the D gene is possibly TRBD1 (5 bases). Germline loops: CDR1 LNHDA, CDR2 SQIVND (reference sequence). The CDR3 runs to 16 residues. Trimming took 11 bases from V and 0 from J, leaving 20 bases between them. The CDR3 loop is CAGTPVRDYSGNTIYF. The CDR3 DNA reads as TGTGCCGGTACCCCGGTCCGGGACTACTCTGGAAACACCATATATTTT.

This clonotype was detected many times. The chain joins TRBV7-9 to TRBJ1-6; D is unresolved. Deletions cut 4 bases from V and 10 bases from J, with 11 bases between. CDR1 and CDR2 from the germline V gene are SEHNR and FQNEAQ (reference sequence). There are 13 residues in the CDR3. CDR3 region: CASSSSRRSPLHF. The CDR3 DNA reads TGTGCCAGCAGCTCCTCACGGCGGTCACCCCTCCACTTT.

This clonotype came up a few times. The chain combines TRBV28 with TRBJ1-2; D remains unclear. The CDR3 has 14 amino acids. V lost 2 bases to trimming and J lost 1 base, with 8 bases between them. Looked up from germline, CDR1 is MDHEN and CDR2 is SYDVKM. CDR3: CASSLPQINYGYTF. The CDR3 DNA sequence: TGTGCCAGCAGTTTACCACAGATTAACTATGGCTACACCTTC.

Details on this clonotype: An end of the junction does not agree with germline; a read error may underlie this. The genes are TRBV19 and TRBJ2-7; D gene ambiguous. Germline lookup yields CDR1 LNHDA and CDR2 SQIVND (reference sequence). CDR3 length: 13 amino acids. CDR3 coding DNA: TGTGGCAGTAGTGCTCTCGGTGGTTACGAGCAGTACTTC. As protein: CGSSALGGYEQYF.

The sample holds many counts of this clonotype. V gene TRBV29-1 combines with J gene TRBJ2-3, with 8 bases matching TRBD1. The CDR3 length is 15 residues. The V gene's germline CDR1 is SQVTM and CDR2 ANQGSEA. Germline trimming cut 6 bases from V and 2 bases from J; bases unmatched to any gene: 10. The CDR3 DNA reads as TGCAGCGTAACGAAGGACAGGGTAAACACAGATACGCAGTATTTT. It yields the protein CSVTKDRVNTDTQYF.

This clonotype was seen many times. J is TRBJ1-1 and V is TRBV15; TRBD1 is a possible D gene (6 bases). CDR1 LNHNV and CDR2 YYDKDF come from the germline V gene (reference sequence). The CDR3 is 15 amino acids. V was trimmed by 4 bases and J by 1 base, leaving 13 bases between them. CDR3 DNA sequence: TGTGCCACCAGCATAACAGGGAGGAAGAACACTGAAGCTTTCTTT. This codes for CATSITGRKNTEAFF.

This clonotype was counted ten times or more. The chain recombines TRBV2 with TRBJ2-7, with TRBD1 identical over 9 bases. This CDR3 is built from 13 residues. The germline V gene has CDR1 SNHLY and CDR2 FYNNEI. The trim removed 6 bases at V and 2 bases at J, leaving 2 bases unmatched. The CDR3: CASSGQGTYEQYF. In DNA, the CDR3 is TGTGCCAGCAGCGGACAGGGGACCTACGAGCAGTACTTC.

This clonotype appeared many times. The rearrangement links TRBV7-9 to TRBJ2-3, with D uncertain. The CDR3 loop spans 11 amino acids. The germline CDR1 and CDR2 sequences are SEHNR and FQNEAQ (reference sequence). Trimming stripped 9 bases from V and 2 bases from J, with 6 bases between. CDR3: CASTLTDTQYF. The CDR3 DNA sequence: TGTGCCAGTACTCTCACAGATACGCAGTATTTT. Full variable domain (missing parts from reference TRBV7-9 and TRBJ2-3): DTGVSQNPRHKITKRGQNVTFRCDPISEHNRLYWYRQTLGQGPEFLTYFQNEAQLEKSRLLSDRFSAERPKGSFSTLEIQRTEQGDSAMYLCASTLTDTQYFGPGTRLTVL.

This clonotype was recorded at least ten times. The chain joins TRBV5-1 to TRBJ2-7; 8 bases match TRBD2. CDR1 and CDR2 from the germline V gene are SGHRS and YFSETQ. The CDR3 has 14 residues. V was pared by 0 bases and J by 3 bases, with 2 bases of the junction left unmatched. CDR3 in DNA: TGCGCCAGCAGCTTGGTTAGCGGGGTCTACGAGCAGTACTTC. It specifies CASSLVSGVYEQYF.

This clonotype appeared many times. The V call is TRBV20-1, the J call TRBJ2-7; 8 bases agree with TRBD1. This CDR3 comprises 13 residues. The germline V gene has CDR1 DFQATT and CDR2 SNEGSKA (reference sequence). Trimming at V came to 1 base and at J to 5 bases, leaving 4 bases not matched to a gene. This chain's CDR3 is CSARVNRGNEQYF. The CDR3 DNA follows: TGCAGTGCTAGAGTTAACAGGGGGAACGAGCAGTACTTC.

The J gene is TRBJ2-5, the V gene TRBV13; the D is unclear. V was cut by 0 bases and J by 1 base, with 15 bases left in between. Germline V gene lookup returns CDR1 PRHDT and CDR2 FYEKMQ (reference sequence). CDR3 length: 17 amino acids. CDR3 amino acids: CASSLGNFIDRQETQYF. DNA of the CDR3: TGTGCCAGCAGCTTAGGCAATTTCATCGATCGCCAAGAGACCCAGTACTTC.

In this sample, this clonotype turned up many times. The chain employs TRBV15 and TRBJ2-4; D unresolved. The germline V gene encodes CDR1 LNHNV and CDR2 YYDKDF (reference sequence). V was trimmed by 1 base and J by 4 bases, leaving 14 bases between them. This CDR3 contains 16 residues. The CDR3 coding sequence is TGTGCCACCAGCAGAGGGGCGATCGGACCAAAAAACATTCAGTACTTC. It translates to CATSRGAIGPKNIQYF.

This clonotype was seen ten or more times. The chain couples TRBV19 to TRBJ2-1; possibly TRBD1 for D (7 bases). The CDR3 is 14 residues long. Germline values: CDR1 LNHDA, CDR2 SQIVND (reference sequence). V lost 2 bases, J lost 6 bases, and 11 bases lay in between. The CDR3 loop reads CASSIPGGGNEQFF. DNA for the CDR3: TGTGCCAGTAGTATACCAGGGGGAGGCAATGAGCAGTTCTTC.

Concerning this clonotype itself: This may stem from a read error, because a much larger clone lies one nucleotide away. The chain has TRBV29-1 and TRBJ2-7; 7 bases fit TRBD1. The CDR3 spans 13 residues. Germline values: CDR1 SQVTM, CDR2 ANQGSEA. DNA of the CDR3: TGCAGCGTCGCAGGGGGTAGCTCCTACGGGCAGTACTTC. This codes for CSVAGGSSYGQYF.

In this sample, this clonotype turned up many times. The chain employs TRBV10-3 and TRBJ2-7; possibly TRBD2 for D (6 bases). CDR3 length equals 15 residues. With 2 bases removed from V and 4 bases from J, the gap between germline ends came to 15 bases. Germline V gene sequence: CDR1 ENHRY, CDR2 SYGVKD. CDR3 in amino acids: CAISEGSGAFYEQYF. CDR3 nucleotides: TGTGCCATCAGTGAGGGTTCGGGAGCATTTTACGAGCAGTACTTC.

The chain has TRBV11-2 and TRBJ1-1, with a tentative D call TRBD1 (6 bases). The germline gives CDR1 SGHAT, CDR2 FQNNGV. V was shortened by 5 bases and J by 11 bases, with 12 bases between the two germline ends. The CDR3 spans 11 residues. Here the CDR3 reads CASSVTGYAFF. The CDR3 nucleotides read TGTGCCAGCAGCGTGACAGGTTATGCTTTCTTT.

This clonotype was seen just once. The chain uses TRBV18 and TRBJ2-7; D assignment may be TRBD1 or TRBD2 (5 bases each). From germline, CDR1 is KGHSH and CDR2 LQKENI. V was trimmed by 3 bases and J by 5 bases, leaving 14 bases between them. The CDR3 has 14 amino acids. CDR3 in DNA: TGTGCCAGCTCACCCCCGGGACCGTCCCACGAGCAGTACTTC. This sequence encodes CASSPPGPSHEQYF.

At least ten counts were recorded for this clonotype. The V and J genes are TRBV5-8 and TRBJ2-7; the D is unclear. V lost 1 base and J lost 1, with 6 bases in between. CDR1 SGHTS and CDR2 YDEGEE come from the germline V gene. This CDR3 is built from 13 residues. Written as DNA, the CDR3 is TGTGCCAGCAGCTTGAGGAATTCCTACGAGCAGTACTTC. Amino acid sequence: CASSLRNSYEQYF.

The chain has TRBV2 and TRBJ1-6; TRBD1 agrees at 8 bases. Germline CDR1 reads SNHLY; CDR2 reads FYNNEI. V was pared by 1 base and J by 2 bases, with 1 base of the junction left unmatched. This CDR3 is 16 amino acids long. CDR3 in amino acids: CASSEGTGTYNSPLHF. DNA of the CDR3: TGTGCCAGCAGTGAAGGGACAGGGACCTATAATTCACCCCTCCACTTT.

The V and J genes are TRBV2 and TRBJ1-1, with D maybe TRBD1 (5 bases). V was shortened by 4 bases and J by 8 bases, with 14 bases between the two germline ends. CDR1 and CDR2 (germline): SNHLY, FYNNEI. The CDR3 totals 13 residues. CDR3 bases: TGTGCCAGCAGTGTACATTCTCAGGGCGAAGCTTTCTTT. Its translation: CASSVHSQGEAFF.